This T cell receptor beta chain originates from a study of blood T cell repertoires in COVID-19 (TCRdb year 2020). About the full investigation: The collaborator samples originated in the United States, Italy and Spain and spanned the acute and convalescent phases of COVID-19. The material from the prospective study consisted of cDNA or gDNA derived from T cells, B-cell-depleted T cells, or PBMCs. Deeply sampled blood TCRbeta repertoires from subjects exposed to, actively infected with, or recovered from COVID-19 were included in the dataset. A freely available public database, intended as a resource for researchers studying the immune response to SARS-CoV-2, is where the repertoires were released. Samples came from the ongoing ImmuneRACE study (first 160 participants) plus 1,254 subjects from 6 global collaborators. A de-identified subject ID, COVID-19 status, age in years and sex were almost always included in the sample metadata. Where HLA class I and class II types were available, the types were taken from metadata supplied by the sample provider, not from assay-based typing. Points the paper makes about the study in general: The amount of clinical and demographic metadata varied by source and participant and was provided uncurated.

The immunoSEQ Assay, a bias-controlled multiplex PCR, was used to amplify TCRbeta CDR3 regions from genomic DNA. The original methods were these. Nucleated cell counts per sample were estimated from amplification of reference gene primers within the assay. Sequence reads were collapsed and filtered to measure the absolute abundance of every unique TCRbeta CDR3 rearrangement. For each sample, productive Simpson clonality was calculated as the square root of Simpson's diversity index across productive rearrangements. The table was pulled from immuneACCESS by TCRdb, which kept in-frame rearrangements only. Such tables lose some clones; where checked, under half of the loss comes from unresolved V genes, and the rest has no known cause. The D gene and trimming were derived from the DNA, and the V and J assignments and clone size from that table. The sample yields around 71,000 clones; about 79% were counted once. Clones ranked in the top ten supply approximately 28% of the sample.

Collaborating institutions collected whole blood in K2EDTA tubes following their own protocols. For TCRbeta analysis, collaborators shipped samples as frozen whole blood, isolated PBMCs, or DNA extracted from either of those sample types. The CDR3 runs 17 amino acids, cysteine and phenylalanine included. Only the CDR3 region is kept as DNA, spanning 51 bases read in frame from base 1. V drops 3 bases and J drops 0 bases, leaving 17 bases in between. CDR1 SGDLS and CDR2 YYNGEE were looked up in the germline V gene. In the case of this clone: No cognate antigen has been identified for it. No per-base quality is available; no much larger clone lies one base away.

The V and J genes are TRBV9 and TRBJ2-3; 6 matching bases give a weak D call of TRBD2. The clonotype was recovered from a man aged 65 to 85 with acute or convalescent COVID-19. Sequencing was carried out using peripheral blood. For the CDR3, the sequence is CASSALPGGTSTDTQYF. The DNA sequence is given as TGTGCCAGCAGCGCTCTCCCGGGCGGGACTAGCACAGATACGCAGTATTTT.